This TCR beta chain was captured by sequencing in a study of T-cell memory formation after mild COVID-19. One entry per CDR3 protein results from TCRdb running MiXCR on the 5' RACE reads. This sample has 400,000 to 450,000 distinct CDR3 sequences, with 15% to 20% found just once. Sequences were obtained from PBMCs or a T cell subset sorted from them (not recorded which). The receptor was isolated from a man aged 18 to 29 who had mild COVID-19 (a few samples of this study predate the infection). Cell type and time point are not known.

Written as DNA, the CDR3 is TGTGCCAGCAGCTTACTAGCGGGGGAGATCGATGAGCAGTTCTTC. Translated: CASSLLAGEIDEQFF. V usage is TRBV11-3 and J usage is TRBJ2-1; 10 nucleotides line up with TRBD2. V lost 2 bases and J lost 8; bases outside the gene matches: 6. CDR1 is SGHNT and CDR2 is YENEEA in the germline V gene. The CDR3 runs 15 residues. The entire variable domain, with the rest obtained from reference TRBV11-3 and TRBJ2-1, is as follows: EAGVVQSPRYKIIEKKQPVAFWCNPISGHNTLYWYLQNLGQGPELLIRYENEEAVDDSQLPKDRFSAERLKGVDSTLKIQPAELGDSAVYLCASSLLAGEIDEQFFGPGTRLTVL.